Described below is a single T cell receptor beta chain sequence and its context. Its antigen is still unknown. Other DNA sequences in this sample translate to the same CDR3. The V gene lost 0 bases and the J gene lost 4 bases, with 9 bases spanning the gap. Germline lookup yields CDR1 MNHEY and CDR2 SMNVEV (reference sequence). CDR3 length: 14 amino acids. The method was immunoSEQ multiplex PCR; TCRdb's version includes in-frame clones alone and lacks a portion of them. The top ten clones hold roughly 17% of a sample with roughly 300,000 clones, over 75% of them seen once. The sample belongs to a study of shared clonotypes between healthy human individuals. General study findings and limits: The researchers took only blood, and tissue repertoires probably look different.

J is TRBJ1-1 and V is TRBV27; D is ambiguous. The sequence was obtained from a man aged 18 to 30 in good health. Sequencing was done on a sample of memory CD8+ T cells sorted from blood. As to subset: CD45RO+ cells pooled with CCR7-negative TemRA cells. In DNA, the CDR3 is TGTGCCAGCAGTTTATCGTCGGGAAGCACTGAAGCTTTCTTT. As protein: CASSLSSGSTEAFF.